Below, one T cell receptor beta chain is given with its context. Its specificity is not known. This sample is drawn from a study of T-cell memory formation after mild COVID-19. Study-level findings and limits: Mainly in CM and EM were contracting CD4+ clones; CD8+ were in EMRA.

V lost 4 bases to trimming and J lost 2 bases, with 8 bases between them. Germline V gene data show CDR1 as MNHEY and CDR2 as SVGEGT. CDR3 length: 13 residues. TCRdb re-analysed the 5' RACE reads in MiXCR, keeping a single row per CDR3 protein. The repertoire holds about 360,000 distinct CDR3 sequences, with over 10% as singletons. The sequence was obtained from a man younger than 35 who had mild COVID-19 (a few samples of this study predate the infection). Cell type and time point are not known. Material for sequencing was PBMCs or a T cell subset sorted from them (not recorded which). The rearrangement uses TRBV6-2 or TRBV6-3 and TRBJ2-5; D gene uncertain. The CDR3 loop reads CASSSPRQETQYF. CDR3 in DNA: TGTGCCAGCAGTTCACCACGGCAAGAGACCCAGTACTTC.